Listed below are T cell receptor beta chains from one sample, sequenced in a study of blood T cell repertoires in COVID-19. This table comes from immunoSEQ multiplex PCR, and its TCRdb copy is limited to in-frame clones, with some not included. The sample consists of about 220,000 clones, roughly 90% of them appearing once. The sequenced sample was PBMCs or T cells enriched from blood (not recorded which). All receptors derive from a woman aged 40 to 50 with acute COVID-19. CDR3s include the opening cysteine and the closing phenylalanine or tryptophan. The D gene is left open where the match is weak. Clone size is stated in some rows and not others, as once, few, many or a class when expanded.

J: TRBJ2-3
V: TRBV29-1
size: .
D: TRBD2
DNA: TGCAGCGTTAGCGGGATTAGCACAGATACGCAGTATTTT
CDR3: CSVSGISTDTQYF

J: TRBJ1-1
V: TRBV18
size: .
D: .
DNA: TGTGCCAGCTCCCCGGCAGGGAACACTGAAGCTTTCTTT
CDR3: CASSPAGNTEAFF

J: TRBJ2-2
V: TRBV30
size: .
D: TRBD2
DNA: TGTGCCTGGACGAGTCGGACTAGCGGTTATAACACCGGGGAGCTGTTTTTT
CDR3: CAWTSRTSGYNTGELFF

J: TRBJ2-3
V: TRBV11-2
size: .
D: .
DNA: TGTGCCAGCAGCAAGTCGACTAACCCCACAGATACGCAGTATTTT
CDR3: CASSKSTNPTDTQYF

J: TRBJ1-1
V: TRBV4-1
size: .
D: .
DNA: TGCGCCAGCAGCCAAACCCTAAATCAGGGTGGTGCTTTCTTT
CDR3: CASSQTLNQGGAFF

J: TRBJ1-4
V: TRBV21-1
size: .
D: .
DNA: TGTGCCAGCAGCAAAGCGCGGCAGGGGAATGAAAAACTGTTTTTT
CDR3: CASSKARQGNEKLFF

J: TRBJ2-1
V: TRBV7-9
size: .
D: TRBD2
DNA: TGTGCCAGCAGCTCTAGCGGGGGGGCCGGGCAGTTCTTC
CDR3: CASSSSGGAGQFF

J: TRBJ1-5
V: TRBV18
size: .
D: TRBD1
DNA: TGTGCCAGCTCCCAAGACAGGGGGTGGGAACCTAGCAATCAGCCCCAGCATTTT
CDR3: CASSQDRGWEPSNQPQHF

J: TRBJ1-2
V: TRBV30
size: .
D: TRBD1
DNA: TGTGCCTGGAGTGGCACAGGGGATCATGGCTACACCTTC
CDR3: CAWSGTGDHGYTF

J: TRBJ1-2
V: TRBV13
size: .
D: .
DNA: TGTGCCAGCAGCTTAGGCGACAGGCCGGACCCTGGGCGCTACACCTTC
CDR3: CASSLGDRPDPGRYTF

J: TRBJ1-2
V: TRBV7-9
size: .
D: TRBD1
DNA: TGTGCCAGCAGCCGACAGGGGGTGAACTATGGCTACACCTTC
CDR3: CASSRQGVNYGYTF

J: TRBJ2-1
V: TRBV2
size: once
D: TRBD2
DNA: TGTGCCAGCCCGAGTAGCGGGGGTACGAATGAGCAGTTCTTC
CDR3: CASPSSGGTNEQFF

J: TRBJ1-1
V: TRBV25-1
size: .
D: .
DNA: TGTGCCAGCAGTGAAGGACGGGGCACTGAAGCTTTCTTT
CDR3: CASSEGRGTEAFF

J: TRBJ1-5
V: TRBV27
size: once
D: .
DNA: TGTGCCAGCGCCCCCCGGGAGAATCAGCCCCAGCATTTT
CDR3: CASAPRENQPQHF

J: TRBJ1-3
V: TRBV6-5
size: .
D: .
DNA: TGTGCCAGCAGTTACTCGAGCAGGCACTCTGGAAACACCATATATTTT
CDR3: CASSYSSRHSGNTIYF

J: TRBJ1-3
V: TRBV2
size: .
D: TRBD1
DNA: TGTGCCAGCAAGCCTTGGGACAGTGGAAACACCATATATTTT
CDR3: CASKPWDSGNTIYF

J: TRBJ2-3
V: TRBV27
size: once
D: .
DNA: TGTGCCAGCAGCCAGGGTCTCACAGATACGCAGTATTTT
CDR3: CASSQGLTDTQYF

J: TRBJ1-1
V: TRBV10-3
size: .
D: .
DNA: TGTGCCATCAGAGAGCTAGCAGGGAACACTGAAGCTTTCTTT
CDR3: CAIRELAGNTEAFF

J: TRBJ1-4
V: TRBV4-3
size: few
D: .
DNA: TGCGCCAGCAGCCAGGGAGCCGATTTTAATGAAAAACTGTTTTTT
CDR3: CASSQGADFNEKLFF

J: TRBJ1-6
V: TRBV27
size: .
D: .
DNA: TGTGCCAGCAGTTTAAGAGGGTTTAATTCACCCCTCCACTTT
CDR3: CASSLRGFNSPLHF

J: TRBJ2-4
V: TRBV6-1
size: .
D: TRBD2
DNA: TGTGCCAGCAGTGAATGGACTAGCGGAAACATTCAGTACTTC
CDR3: CASSEWTSGNIQYF

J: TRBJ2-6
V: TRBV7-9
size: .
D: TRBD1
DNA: TGTGCCAGCAGCTTATCACAGGGGGCCCCTGGGGCCAACGTCCTGACTTTC
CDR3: CASSLSQGAPGANVLTF

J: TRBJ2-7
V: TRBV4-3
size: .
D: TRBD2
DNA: TGCGCCAGCAGCCAGTTAGCGGGGGCCCCCTACGAGCAGTACTTC
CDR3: CASSQLAGAPYEQYF

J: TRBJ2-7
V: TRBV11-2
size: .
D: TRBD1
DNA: TGTGCCAGCAGCTTCTATCCGGGACAGGGGAGGGGTGAAGAGATGGAGCAGTACTTC
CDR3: CASSFYPGQGRGEEMEQYF

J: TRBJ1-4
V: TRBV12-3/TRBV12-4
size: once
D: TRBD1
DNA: TGTGCCAGCATCGGGCAGGGGGGTGAAAAACTGTTTTTT
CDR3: CASIGQGGEKLFF

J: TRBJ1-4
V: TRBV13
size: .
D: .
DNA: TGTGCCAGCAGCTTGGGGACTCGACTCGGGGAAAAACTGTTTTTT
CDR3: CASSLGTRLGEKLFF

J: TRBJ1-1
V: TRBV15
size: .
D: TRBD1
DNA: TGTGCCACCAGCAGACATCCGGGACAGGGATTTTTGGGAGCTTTCTTT
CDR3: CATSRHPGQGFLGAFF

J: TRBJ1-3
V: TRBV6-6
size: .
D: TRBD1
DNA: TGTGCCAGCAGGTACAGGGGGTCTGGAAACACCATATATTTT
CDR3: CASRYRGSGNTIYF

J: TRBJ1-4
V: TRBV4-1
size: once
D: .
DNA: TGCGCCAGCAGCCCCCTGACAGGTGAAAAACTGTTTTTT
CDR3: CASSPLTGEKLFF

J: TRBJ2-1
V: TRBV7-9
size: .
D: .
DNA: TGTGCCAGCAGCTTATATAGAAGTGAGCAGTTCTTC
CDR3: CASSLYRSEQFF

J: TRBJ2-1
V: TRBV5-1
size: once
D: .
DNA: TGCGCCAGCAGCCGTCGCGGGGAGCAGTTCTTC
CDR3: CASSRRGEQFF

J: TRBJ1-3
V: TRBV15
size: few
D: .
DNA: TGTGCCACCAGCTTAGACCGGGACACGGGAAACACCATATATTTT
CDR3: CATSLDRDTGNTIYF